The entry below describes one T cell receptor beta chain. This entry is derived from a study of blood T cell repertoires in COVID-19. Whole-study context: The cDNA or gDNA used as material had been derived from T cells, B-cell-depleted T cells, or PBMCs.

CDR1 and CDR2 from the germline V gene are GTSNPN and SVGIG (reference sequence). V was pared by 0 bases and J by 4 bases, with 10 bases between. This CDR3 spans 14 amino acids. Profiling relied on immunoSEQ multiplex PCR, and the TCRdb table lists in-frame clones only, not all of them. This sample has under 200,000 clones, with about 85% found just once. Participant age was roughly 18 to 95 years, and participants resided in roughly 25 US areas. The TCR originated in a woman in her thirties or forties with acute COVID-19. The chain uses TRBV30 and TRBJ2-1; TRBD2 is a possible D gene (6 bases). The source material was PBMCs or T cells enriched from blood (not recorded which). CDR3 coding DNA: TGTGCCTGGAGTGTGGGGGGTAGGTACAATGAGCAGTTCTTC. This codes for CAWSVGGRYNEQFF.